The clone carrying this T cell receptor beta chain was seen repeatedly, ten times or more. The antigen is undetermined. The data originate from a study of T-cell reconstitution after alpha-beta-depleted transplantation in children. The germline V gene has CDR1 SGHRS and CDR2 YFSETQ. This CDR3 is 15 amino acids long. Trimming shortened V by 6 bases and J by 0 bases, and 13 bases separated the two germline ends. A TCRbeta library incorporating unique molecular identifiers was prepared. TCRdb itself ran the PCR reads through MiXCR, one entry per CDR3 protein. Of fewer than 150,000 distinct CDR3 sequences listed, about 9.9% are singletons. Findings and caveats of the study: Reportedly, alpha-beta T cells present about two months post-transplant originated from several hundred expanded clones of graft origin. Fresh T-cell production supplied most of the T-cell counts and diversity seen one year after transplant.

The chain has TRBV5-1 and TRBJ2-1; D assignment may be TRBD1 or TRBD2 (5 bases each). Source: PBMCs, mostly from graft donor cells, taken 180 days after TCRalphabeta/CD19-depleted stem cell transplant. The clonotype originates from a girl under three years old who had a stem cell transplant for combined immunodeficiency, so the T cells may come from the graft donor. The CDR3 spells CASTGPTPSYNEQFF. The CDR3 bases are TGCGCCAGCACGGGGCCTACTCCCTCCTACAATGAGCAGTTCTTC.